This T cell receptor (beta chain) was captured in a study of T cells in tumors after PD-1 blockade. Study-level information: Treatment was either pembrolizumab 200 mg every 3 weeks or cemiplimab 350 mg every 2 weeks. A subset received ongoing vismodegib 150 mg daily alongside anti-PD-1 therapy. Overall study results and limits: Clonal replacement, not reinvigoration, is suggested for expanded exhausted CD8+ clones after therapy.

From germline, CDR1 is MRHNA and CDR2 SNTAGT. V lost 5 bases and J 7 bases, leaving 7 bases between the germline ends. The CDR3 is 11 residues long. This clone is medium-sized. What it recognizes is unknown. Clones were sequenced by immunoSEQ multiplex PCR, and TCRdb holds only the in-frame ones, with some missing. The sample contains approximately 12,000 clones, 60% to 70% of which appear only once. This sequence originates from a human donor with basal cell carcinoma. The chain employs TRBV6-4 and TRBJ2-3; no definite D call. Sequencing was performed on tumor tissue, taken before anti-PD-1 treatment. CDR3 amino acids: CASSLGNTQYF. CDR3 bases: TGTGCCAGCAGTTTGGGAAATACGCAGTATTTT.